Each of the 15 T cell receptor beta chains below was sequenced from the same sample in a study of naive and memory T cell subsets. The SP2 primer and nested alpha and beta constant region primers amplified ligated cDNA in four rounds. MiXCR, run by TCRdb on the 5' RACE reads, gives a single entry per CDR3 protein. Here the sample spans approximately 58,000 distinct CDR3 sequences, approximately 6.6% being singletons. A UMI-containing oligonucleotide was joined by 3' ligation to the TCR cDNA template. Every receptor here comes from a male donor in good health.

This clonotype was seen a handful of times. The chain is built from TRBV14 and TRBJ2-7; D is unclear. CDR3 length equals 12 residues. Germline CDR1 is SGHDN and CDR2 is FVKESK. The V end was cut by 0 bases, the J end by 5 bases, with 5 bases between. The CDR3 DNA sequence: TGTGCCAGCAGCCAAGATTACCACGAGCAGTACTTC. It specifies CASSQDYHEQYF.

This rearrangement joins TRBV12-3 or TRBV12-4 to TRBJ2-6; the match to TRBD1 covers 7 bases. Trimming took 6 bases from V and 0 from J; bases not matched to a gene: 11. CDR3 length equals 18 residues. The CDR3 DNA reads TGTGCCAGCAGGTCCGGGACAGAGAAAATCTCTGGGGCCAACGTCCTGACTTTC. Its translation is CASRSGTEKISGANVLTF.

V usage is TRBV11-1 and J usage is TRBJ1-3, with TRBD1 matching over 7 bases. This CDR3 comprises 24 residues. Trimming at V came to 2 bases and at J to 0 bases, leaving 28 bases not matched to a gene. The germline gives CDR1 SGHAT, CDR2 FQDESV (reference sequence). This chain's CDR3 is CASSLLPDFRGQEHHYDSGNTIYF. CDR3 nucleotide sequence: TGTGCCAGCAGCTTATTACCGGATTTTCGTGGACAGGAACACCACTACGACTCTGGAAACACCATATATTTT.

At least ten counts were recorded for this clonotype. V is TRBV2 and J is TRBJ1-1; 7 positions agree with TRBD1. CDR3 length equals 18 residues. Looked up from germline, CDR1 is SNHLY and CDR2 is FYNNEI. V shed 6 bases and J 1 base; nucleotides not matched to a gene: 17. The CDR3 coding sequence is TGTGCCAGCAGCGATCGACCGGGACAGCCCGCTTGGAACACTGAAGCTTTCTTT. Translation: CASSDRPGQPAWNTEAFF.

There are many counts of this clonotype. The chain has TRBV18 and TRBJ2-7; 7 bases are a match to TRBD1. This CDR3 contains 16 residues. CDR1 is KGHSH and CDR2 is LQKENI in the germline V gene. V was pared by 3 bases and J by 4 bases, with 12 bases of the junction left unmatched. CDR3 region: CASSPDTGEGQYEQYF. The CDR3 DNA follows: TGTGCCAGCTCACCGGACACAGGGGAAGGGCAGTACGAGCAGTACTTC.

The rearrangement uses TRBV9 and TRBJ2-5; 10 nucleotides line up with TRBD2. Losses at the gene ends were 4 bases for V and 2 bases for J; bases not matched to a gene: 11. The CDR3 is 17 residues long. Germline values: CDR1 SGDLS, CDR2 YYNGEE. The CDR3 bases are TGTGCCAGCAGCCGCCGGCTAGCGGGGGCCCAGCAAGAGACCCAGTACTTC. It specifies CASSRRLAGAQQETQYF.

This clonotype was detected ten times or more. J is TRBJ2-1 and V is TRBV14; maybe TRBD1 (6 bases). Germline assignment: CDR1 SGHDN and CDR2 FVKESK. Deletions cut 0 bases from V and 7 bases from J, with 7 bases between. The CDR3 totals 13 residues. CDR3 DNA sequence: TGTGCCAGCAGCCAAGAGCAGGGGAATGAGCAGTTCTTC. Residues: CASSQEQGNEQFF.

In this sample, this clonotype turned up many times. The rearrangement joins TRBV29-1 to TRBJ2-3; D is ambiguous. The CDR3 is made up of 12 amino acids. Per the germline V gene, CDR1 is SQVTM and CDR2 is ANQGSEA. Trimming took 6 bases from V and 3 from J, leaving 10 bases between them. CDR3 nucleotides: TGCAGCGTAGATCCCCGGACAGATACGCAGTATTTT. This encodes CSVDPRTDTQYF.

This chain links TRBV20-1 with TRBJ2-3, with D perhaps matching TRBD2 (6 bases). The CDR3 has 14 residues. From germline, CDR1 is DFQATT and CDR2 SNEGSKA (reference sequence). V was cut by 6 bases and J by 2 bases, with 15 bases left in between. CDR3 bases: TGCAGTGCGCCCCCCGCGGGGATCACAGATACGCAGTATTTT. It translates to CSAPPAGITDTQYF.

This clonotype was seen ten or more times. The chain joins TRBV29-1 to TRBJ1-4; D unclear. V lost 4 bases, J lost 5 bases, and 8 bases lay in between. Germline V gives CDR1 SQVTM, CDR2 ANQGSEA. This CDR3 is 12 amino acids long. The CDR3 bases are TGCAGCGTTGCTCAAAGAAATGAAAAACTGTTTTTT. This sequence encodes CSVAQRNEKLFF.

This chain links TRBV12-5 with TRBJ1-2, with 9 bases aligning to TRBD1. Germline values: CDR1 LGHNT, CDR2 FRNRAP. J lost 5 bases, V lost 5 bases, and 9 bases had no gene match. The CDR3 consists of 15 residues. The CDR3 protein is CASGQNYGTGYGYTF. CDR3 nucleotide sequence: TGTGCTAGTGGTCAGAATTATGGGACAGGGTATGGCTACACCTTC.

This clonotype was observed at least ten times. The V and J genes are TRBV21-1 and TRBJ2-5; the D call in the table, TRBD1, was not verified against the DNA. TRBV21-1 is a documented pseudogene. This CDR3 contains 13 residues. The CDR3, as DNA: TGTGCCAGCAACCCGGGGGCAGAAGAGACCCAGTACTTC. It translates to CASNPGAEETQYF.

This clonotype occurred many times. The CDR3 nucleotides read TGTGCCAGCAGCACAGACGGTTTGGTGAATGAGCAGTTCTTC. It yields the protein CASSTDGLVNEQFF. This sequence joins TRBV2 and TRBJ2-1; D is unresolved. The CDR3 is made up of 14 amino acids. Trimming took 6 bases from V and 7 from J, leaving 16 bases between them. From germline, CDR1 is SNHLY and CDR2 FYNNEI.

The chain uses TRBV6-5 and TRBJ2-2, with D possibly matching TRBD1 (5 bases). V was shortened by 5 bases and J by 4 bases, with 17 bases between the two germline ends. The length of the CDR3 is 16 residues. Per the germline V gene, CDR1 is MNHEY and CDR2 is SVGAGI. The CDR3 sequence is CASSQARAASTGELFF. Here the CDR3 DNA reads TGTGCCAGCAGTCAAGCCAGGGCGGCGAGCACCGGGGAGCTGTTTTTT.

This clonotype was seen more than once but under ten times. This rearrangement joins TRBV19 to TRBJ2-2; weak D call: TRBD1 (6 bases). The V end was cut by 5 bases, the J end by 2 bases, with 12 bases between. There are 15 residues in the CDR3. Looked up from germline, CDR1 is LNHDA and CDR2 is SQIVND (reference sequence). The CDR3: CASSVGQANTGELFF. For the CDR3, the DNA is TGTGCCAGTAGTGTGGGACAAGCCAACACCGGGGAGCTGTTTTTT. Complete variable domain (other parts from reference TRBV19 and TRBJ2-2): DGGITQSPKYLFRKEGQNVTLSCEQNLNHDAMYWYRQDPGQGLRLIYYSQIVNDFQKGDIAEGYSVSREKKESFPLTVTSAQKNPTAFYLCASSVGQANTGELFFGEGSRLTVL.